This passage covers 25 T cell receptor beta chains from one sample sequenced in a study of monozygotic twins with inflammatory bowel disease. Following a re-call of the 5' RACE reads, TCRdb has one entry per CDR3 protein and lacks DNA. The sample has about 210,000 distinct CDR3 sequences; the top ten hold roughly 8%. Specimen: blood. The receptor source for this set is a human donor with ulcerative colitis or Crohn's disease, or a healthy co-twin of an affected twin (not recorded which).

The chain combines TRBV9 with TRBJ2-3; TCRdb proposes TRBD2, but this gene call is untestable without DNA. The germline gives CDR1 SGDLS, CDR2 YYNGEE. The CDR3 has 16 residues. This CDR3 reads CASSVREGSSTDTQYF.

The chain uses TRBV5-1 and TRBJ2-3; TCRdb's assignment of TRBD2 cannot be checked, as there is no DNA. This CDR3 contains 17 residues. Germline V gene data show CDR1 as SGHRS and CDR2 as YFSETQ. This CDR3 is CASSFGGSTLGADTQYF.

This chain joins TRBV5-1 and TRBJ2-7. Germline V gene data show CDR1 as SGHRS and CDR2 as YFSETQ. CDR3 length equals 14 residues. The CDR3 spells CASSLTLGRYEQYF. Full variable domain (remainder filled in from reference TRBV5-1 and TRBJ2-7): KAGVTQTPRYLIKTRGQQVTLSCSPISGHRSVSWYQQTPGQGLQFLFEYFSETQRNKGNFPGRFSGRQFSNSRSEMNVSTLELGDSALYLCASSLTLGRYEQYFGPGTRLTVT.

This chain connects TRBV14 to TRBJ2-3; TCRdb names TRBD2, which stays unverified in the absence of DNA. Germline V lookup: CDR1 SGHDN, CDR2 FVKESK. The length of the CDR3 is 15 residues. Here the CDR3 reads CASSATLRGTDTQYF. Full variable domain (outside the CDR3, taken from reference TRBV14 and TRBJ2-3): EAGVTQFPSHSVIEKGQTVTLRCDPISGHDNLYWYRRVMGKEIKFLLHFVKESKQDESGMPNNRFLAERTGGTYSTLKVQPAELEDSGVYFCASSATLRGTDTQYFGPGTRLTVL.

The CDR3 sequence is CASSSTTGTGGFYEQYF. The gene calls are TRBV28 and TRBJ2-7; the TRBD1 assignment by TCRdb is unverifiable without DNA. The CDR3 runs to 17 residues. Germline V gene data show CDR1 as MDHEN and CDR2 as SYDVKM.

This sequence joins TRBV12-5 and TRBJ2-1; the D call of TRBD2 rests on TCRdb alone, since no DNA is present to check it. Germline V lookup: CDR1 LGHNT, CDR2 FRNRAP. CDR3 size: 14 residues. CDR3 loop: CASGLGGGYNEQFF.

J is TRBJ1-2 and V is TRBV2. The CDR3 spans 11 residues. Germline V gene data show CDR1 as SNHLY and CDR2 as FYNNEI. CDR3 sequence: CASTELYGYTF.

The rearrangement links TRBV29-1 to TRBJ2-1; TCRdb returns TRBD2, unconfirmable since there is no DNA. The CDR3 loop spans 21 amino acids. In germline, CDR1 is SQVTM, CDR2 ANQGSEA. CDR3 sequence reads: CSVEDLVRQGTASGEINEQFF.

The genes are TRBV5-1 and TRBJ2-5; TCRdb designates TRBD1, a call that cannot be tested without DNA. Germline V gene lookup returns CDR1 SGHRS and CDR2 YFSETQ. The CDR3 has 18 amino acids. CDR3 protein: CASSLESRDRGSREAQYF.

The chain has TRBV5-1 and TRBJ1-5. Germline V gene sequence: CDR1 SGHRS, CDR2 YFSETQ. This CDR3 spans 16 amino acids. CDR3 sequence reads: CASSLSPGGQDQPQHF.

The rearrangement links TRBV20-1 to TRBJ2-5. Germline V gene data show CDR1 as DFQATT and CDR2 as SNEGSKA (reference sequence). The CDR3 extends over 13 amino acids. CDR3 loop: CSAREPAQWTQYF.

V gene TRBV12-5 combines with J gene TRBJ2-7; TCRdb picks TRBD1, but there is no DNA to check that call. Germline loops: CDR1 LGHNT, CDR2 FRNRAP. The CDR3 has 13 residues. This CDR3 reads CASGLSGAGEQYF.

The chain employs TRBV4-2 and TRBJ1-1; TCRdb returns TRBD1, unconfirmable since there is no DNA. The CDR3 sequence is 15 residues long. Germline values: CDR1 LGHNA, CDR2 YNFKEQ. This chain's CDR3 is CASSQVGQGDTEAFF.

The chain uses TRBV11-2 and TRBJ2-7; the TCRdb D gene call, TRBD2, has no DNA to confirm it. The CDR3 contains 15 residues. Germline CDR1 and CDR2: SGHAT and FQNNGV. The CDR3 region is CASSLTGGSFYEQYF.

The chain employs TRBV7-9 and TRBJ1-1; TCRdb names TRBD1, which stays unverified in the absence of DNA. This CDR3 contains 14 residues. From germline, CDR1 is SEHNR and CDR2 FQNEAQ (reference sequence). The CDR3 is CASSSRQDRSEAFF.

J is TRBJ2-2 and V is TRBV12-3 or TRBV12-4; with no DNA, the TCRdb D assignment of TRBD1 cannot be verified. The CDR3 has 15 residues. CDR3 protein: CASSFRTVNTGELFF.

The chain combines TRBV19 with TRBJ1-1; TCRdb's D gene call, TRBD1, goes unchecked for lack of DNA. Germline V lookup: CDR1 LNHDA, CDR2 SQIVND (reference sequence). CDR3 length: 14 amino acids. The CDR3 here is CASSIQGAGTEAFF.

The chain combines TRBV29-1 with TRBJ2-7; TCRdb proposes TRBD2, but this gene call is untestable without DNA. The CDR3 runs 11 residues. From germline, CDR1 is SQVTM and CDR2 ANQGSEA. CDR3 in amino acids: CSVEFLTKQYF.

The chain couples TRBV9 to TRBJ1-4; TCRdb indicates TRBD1, and absent DNA this call remains unverified. Germline lookup yields CDR1 SGDLS and CDR2 YYNGEE. The CDR3 extends over 16 amino acids. Here the CDR3 reads CASSPGTGKGNEKLFF. The full variable domain, with the rest looked up from reference TRBV9 and TRBJ1-4, is DSGVTQTPKHLITATGQRVTLRCSPRSGDLSVYWYQQSLDQGLQFLIQYYNGEERAKGNILERFSAQQFPDLHSELNLSSLELGDSALYFCASSPGTGKGNEKLFFGSGTQLSVL.

The chain joins TRBV27 to TRBJ2-7; TCRdb's D call, TRBD1, is unchecked because there is no DNA. Germline CDR1 and CDR2: MNHEY and SMNVEV (reference sequence). This CDR3 has 13 residues. CDR3 amino acids: CASRPRGDYEQYF.

The V gene is TRBV27, the J gene TRBJ2-7; TCRdb's assignment of TRBD1 cannot be checked, as there is no DNA. This CDR3 comprises 12 residues. In germline, CDR1 is MNHEY, CDR2 SMNVEV (reference sequence). CDR3 amino acids: CASSDSQGEQYF.

The rearrangement joins TRBV6-2 or TRBV6-3 to TRBJ1-1; TCRdb's D call of TRBD1 is untestable without DNA. Germline values: CDR1 MNHEY, CDR2 SVGEGT. The CDR3 is 14 residues long. The CDR3 spells CASSWGDSYTEAFF.

The chain links TRBV29-1 to TRBJ2-5. Looked up from germline, CDR1 is SQVTM and CDR2 is ANQGSEA. This CDR3 is built from 11 residues. The CDR3 sequence: CSVEDRRTQYF.

This sequence joins TRBV4-3 and TRBJ2-1. Per the germline V gene, CDR1 is LGHNA and CDR2 is YSLEER. The CDR3 spans 15 residues. CDR3: CASSQEKSSYNEQFF.

V is TRBV20-1 and J is TRBJ1-1. The germline gives CDR1 DFQATT, CDR2 SNEGSKA (reference sequence). This CDR3 contains 15 residues. CDR3 residues: CSAREGIRLNTEAFF.